This record looks at one T cell receptor (beta chain) sequence and its context. Generated by immunoSEQ multiplex PCR, the TCRdb table keeps only in-frame clones and is missing some. The table includes 150,000 or so clones, 80% detected once. This entry belongs to a study of blood T cell repertoires in COVID-19. The germline V gene has CDR1 MNHEY and CDR2 SVGAGI. V was clipped by 6 bases and J by 4 bases; unmatched bases: 3. This CDR3 is 14 amino acids long. The TCR comes from a woman aged 55-70 years who had recovered from COVID-19. This rearrangement joins TRBV6-5 to TRBJ1-5; 10 bases align to TRBD1. The sample consisted of PBMCs or T cells enriched from blood (not recorded which). CDR3 DNA sequence: TGTGCCAGCAGCCCGGACAGGGGGAATCAGCCCCAGCATTTT. Translating gives CASSPDRGNQPQHF.